The 26 T cell receptor beta chains below come from one sample, sequenced in a study of blood T cell repertoires in COVID-19. Data came from immunoSEQ multiplex PCR; TCRdb stores just in-frame clones and leaves some out. Altogether hundreds of thousands of clones are present, 80% to 90% being singletons, with the ten largest covering 2.4%. Input material: PBMCs or T cells enriched from blood (not recorded which). These receptors came from a woman aged 18-29 years who had recovered from COVID-19.

The J gene is TRBJ2-7, the V gene TRBV25-1; D may be TRBD1 (6 bases). This CDR3 region has 11 residues. Trimming left V 5 bases short and J 8 bases short, with 10 bases between. Germline V gives CDR1 MGHDK, CDR2 SYGVNS. This chain's CDR3 is CASSWDTQQYF. CDR3 sequence (DNA): TGTGCCAGCAGTTGGGACACCCAGCAGTACTTC.

The chain is built from TRBV4-1 and TRBJ2-5, with 7 bases fitting TRBD2. V shed 1 base and J 5 bases; nucleotides not matched to a gene: 1. Germline V gives CDR1 MGHRA, CDR2 YSYEKL. This CDR3 is 13 amino acids long. CDR3 amino acids: CASSQGTSETQYF. The CDR3 bases are TGCGCCAGCAGCCAAGGGACTAGTGAGACCCAGTACTTC.

V gene TRBV3-1 (or the pseudogene TRBV3-2) combines with J gene TRBJ1-6; D not resolved. V was shortened by 3 bases and J by 8 bases, with 11 bases between the two germline ends. The CDR3 runs 14 residues. The germline gives CDR1 LGHDT, CDR2 YNNKEL (reference sequence). CDR3 DNA: TGTGCCAGCAGCCAGAGATACTACGATTCACCCCTCCACTTT. It translates to CASSQRYYDSPLHF.

The CDR3 DNA follows: TGTGCCATCAGTGAGTCGCCTGGGGGGAAGGCTGAAGCTTTCTTT. Protein product: CAISESPGGKAEAFF. The chain joins TRBV10-3 to TRBJ1-1; D possibly corresponds to TRBD1 (5 bases). V lost 0 bases, J lost 6 bases, and 14 bases lay in between. The CDR3 loop spans 15 amino acids. CDR1 is ENHRY, CDR2 SYGVKD, per germline.

This clone occurred once. The rearrangement joins TRBV28 to TRBJ2-7; unclear D gene. The V and J ends lost 7 bases and 4 bases respectively, with 11 bases between them. Germline CDR1 MDHEN, CDR2 SYDVKM. The CDR3 spans 12 residues. CDR3: CASTISGYEQYF. The CDR3 coding sequence is TGTGCCAGCACCATCAGTGGTTACGAGCAGTACTTC. Drawing the rest from reference TRBV28 and TRBJ2-7, the complete variable domain is DVKVTQSSRYLVKRTGEKVFLECVQDMDHENMFWYRQDPGLGLRLIYFSYDVKMKEKGDIPEGYSVSREKKERFSLILESASTNQTSMYLCASTISGYEQYFGPGTRLTVT.

The chain uses TRBV28 and TRBJ1-4; D ambiguous. Trimming stripped 5 bases from V and 0 bases from J, with 7 bases between. CDR3 size: 14 residues. The germline V gene has CDR1 MDHEN and CDR2 SYDVKM. The CDR3 DNA follows: TGTGCCAGCAGTGAGCCTACAACTAATGAAAAACTGTTTTTT. Encoded protein: CASSEPTTNEKLFF. Together with reference TRBV28 and TRBJ1-4, the CDR3 gives the full variable domain: DVKVTQSSRYLVKRTGEKVFLECVQDMDHENMFWYRQDPGLGLRLIYFSYDVKMKEKGDIPEGYSVSREKKERFSLILESASTNQTSMYLCASSEPTTNEKLFFGSGTQLSVL.

This chain connects TRBV11-2 to TRBJ2-5, with TRBD2 identical over 10 bases. V shed 3 bases and J 5 bases; nucleotides not matched to a gene: 9. The CDR3 has 16 residues. Germline CDR1 SGHAT, CDR2 FQNNGV. The CDR3 spells CASSLSGGALAETQYF. In DNA, the CDR3 is TGTGCCAGCAGCTTGAGCGGGGGGGCGTTAGCGGAGACCCAGTACTTC. Full variable domain (remainder filled in from reference TRBV11-2 and TRBJ2-5): EAGVAQSPRYKIIEKRQSVAFWCNPISGHATLYWYQQILGQGPKLLIQFQNNGVVDDSQLPKDRFSAERLKGVDSTLKIQPAKLEDSAVYLCASSLSGGALAETQYFGPGTRLLVL.

This clone was observed a handful of times. Other DNA sequences in this specimen translate into the identical CDR3. CDR3 bases: TGTGCCAGCTCACCAGGCGGGGACACTGAAGCTTTCTTT. As protein: CASSPGGDTEAFF. This chain connects TRBV18 to TRBJ1-1; D gene uncertain. The V gene lost 2 bases and the J gene lost 3 bases, with 7 bases spanning the gap. Germline V gene data show CDR1 as KGHSH and CDR2 as LQKENI. The CDR3 contains 13 residues.

This clone appeared a few times. The chain carries TRBV5-4 and TRBJ2-5; 13 nucleotides line up with TRBD2. The CDR3 length is 18 residues. Trimming at V came to 3 bases and at J to 2 bases, leaving 10 bases not matched to a gene. Germline V gene lookup returns CDR1 SGHNT and CDR2 YYREEE (reference sequence). CDR3 DNA: TGTGCCAGCAGCTCGGGACTAGCGGGACCGCAGTATCAAGAGACCCAGTACTTC. Its translation: CASSSGLAGPQYQETQYF. Looking up the rest from reference TRBV5-4 and TRBJ2-5 gives the full variable domain: ETGVTQSPTHLIKTRGQQVTLRCSSQSGHNTVSWYQQALGQGPQFIFQYYREEENGRGNFPPRFSGLQFPNYSSELNVNALELDDSALYLCASSSGLAGPQYQETQYFGPGTRLLVL.

This chain uses TRBV6-5 with TRBJ2-1, with D hard to call. This CDR3 comprises 14 residues. V dropped 4 bases and J dropped 0 bases, with 7 bases sitting between them. The germline gives CDR1 MNHEY, CDR2 SVGAGI. CDR3 residues: CASSLSNSYNEQFF. CDR3 nucleotides: TGTGCCAGCAGTTTGTCCAACTCCTACAATGAGCAGTTCTTC.

This rearrangement joins TRBV12-3 or TRBV12-4 to TRBJ2-5, with 7 bases aligning to TRBD2. The J segment lost 0 bases and the V segment lost 5 bases, leaving 0 bases of the junction unmatched. The CDR3 extends over 13 amino acids. The CDR3 spells CASSRGDQETQYF. DNA of the CDR3: TGTGCCAGCAGTCGGGGGGACCAAGAGACCCAGTACTTC.

V usage is TRBV11-2 and J usage is TRBJ1-1, with 9 bases matching TRBD1. The V gene's germline CDR1 is SGHAT and CDR2 FQNNGV. V dropped 2 bases and J dropped 5; count of bases not matched to a gene: 9. This CDR3 contains 16 residues. This CDR3 reads CASSLRGTGRQTEAFF. In DNA form, the CDR3 reads TGTGCCAGCAGCTTAAGAGGGACAGGGCGACAGACTGAAGCTTTCTTT.

The V and J genes are TRBV2 and TRBJ1-2; D is unresolved. The germline V gene encodes CDR1 SNHLY and CDR2 FYNNEI. The CDR3 runs 13 residues. Deletions cut 0 bases from V and 7 bases from J, with 9 bases between. The CDR3 coding sequence is TGTGCCAGCAGTGAAGCGGAGCTCTCTGGCTACACCTTC. Amino acid sequence: CASSEAELSGYTF.

In its sample, this clone was seen once. The gene calls are TRBV2 and TRBJ1-3, with 8 bases identical to TRBD1. CDR1 SNHLY and CDR2 FYNNEI come from the germline V gene. This CDR3 has 16 residues. The V segment lost 4 bases and the J segment 4 bases; nucleotides outside the gene matches: 9. Here the CDR3 DNA reads TGTGCCAGCAGTGGTAACCTGGGACAGGCCGGAAACACCATATATTTT. Amino acid sequence: CASSGNLGQAGNTIYF. Full variable domain (missing parts from reference TRBV2 and TRBJ1-3): EPEVTQTPSHQVTQMGQEVILRCVPISNHLYFYWYRQILGQKVEFLVSFYNNEISEKSEIFDDQFSVERPDGSNFTLKIRSTKLEDSAMYFCASSGNLGQAGNTIYFGEGSWLTVV.

V is TRBV2 and J is TRBJ2-1; 8 bases fit TRBD1. The junction had 8 bases not matched to a gene; V was cut back by 5 bases and J by 5 bases. In germline, CDR1 is SNHLY, CDR2 FYNNEI. The CDR3 contains 15 residues. This CDR3 is CASSPGQGFDNEQFF. For the CDR3, the DNA is TGTGCCAGCAGTCCCGGACAGGGCTTCGACAATGAGCAGTTCTTC.

V and J are TRBV10-3 and TRBJ2-2; a weak D match, TRBD2 (6 bases). The CDR3 extends over 14 amino acids. Trimming left V 3 bases short and J 6 bases short, with 11 bases between. In germline, CDR1 is ENHRY, CDR2 SYGVKD. Here the CDR3 reads CAISDLGEAGELFF. Written as DNA, the CDR3 is TGTGCCATCAGTGATTTGGGGGAGGCCGGGGAGCTGTTTTTT.

J is TRBJ1-3 and V is TRBV6-5; no reliable D call. Germline loops: CDR1 MNHEY, CDR2 SVGAGI. The CDR3 is made up of 14 amino acids. Deletions cut 8 bases from V and 0 bases from J, with 11 bases between. CDR3 bases: TGTGCCAGCGCGGCGGGATCCTCTGGAAACACCATATATTTT. This gives the protein CASAAGSSGNTIYF.

J is TRBJ1-1 and V is TRBV18; 9 bases are shared with TRBD1. There are 16 residues in the CDR3. V lost 4 bases and J lost 5; bases outside the gene matches: 11. Germline V gene sequence: CDR1 KGHSH, CDR2 LQKENI. The CDR3 DNA follows: TGTGCCAGCTCACAATCCCGGACAGGGGTTTTTACTGAAGCTTTCTTT. Protein: CASSQSRTGVFTEAFF.

This chain links TRBV12-3 or TRBV12-4 with TRBJ1-2; TRBD1 matches 7 bases. There are 13 residues in the CDR3. Trimming cost V 5 bases and J 3 bases; bases outside gene matches: 3. The CDR3, as DNA: TGTGCCAGCAGTCCCGGGACAGACTATGGCTACACCTTC. Its protein is CASSPGTDYGYTF.

The chain links TRBV3-1 (or the pseudogene TRBV3-2) to TRBJ1-2; possible D gene TRBD1, 5 bases. Trimming stripped 0 bases from V and 4 bases from J, with 15 bases between. The CDR3 runs to 16 residues. The V gene's germline CDR1 is LGHDT and CDR2 YNNKEL (reference sequence). CDR3 sequence reads: CASSQDGRGGLYGYTF. The CDR3 coding sequence is TGTGCCAGCAGCCAAGATGGGAGGGGAGGCCTCTATGGCTACACCTTC.

The chain combines TRBV27 with TRBJ2-2, with a weak D call TRBD2 (6 bases). Trimming removed 7 bases from V and 1 base from J, with 13 bases in between. This CDR3 has 15 amino acids. Germline V gives CDR1 MNHEY, CDR2 SMNVEV (reference sequence). CDR3 residues: CASTPWGVNTGELFF. The CDR3, as DNA: TGTGCCAGCACCCCTTGGGGGGTGAACACCGGGGAGCTGTTTTTT.

This clone was seen a single time. This chain links TRBV5-1 with TRBJ1-1, with 9 bases matching TRBD1. CDR1 is SGHRS and CDR2 is YFSETQ in the germline V gene. CDR3 length: 15 amino acids. The ends lost 2 bases at V and 0 bases at J; junction bases unmatched: 2. The CDR3 DNA reads TGCGCCAGCAGCTTACAGGGGGCCCTGAACACTGAAGCTTTCTTT. Its protein is CASSLQGALNTEAFF.

This sequence joins TRBV27 and TRBJ2-7, with D perhaps matching TRBD1 (6 bases). The V gene's germline CDR1 is MNHEY and CDR2 SMNVEV (reference sequence). The CDR3 runs to 15 residues. Trimming shortened V by 6 bases and J by 2 bases, and 17 bases separated the two germline ends. This CDR3 reads CASSFRRDTTYEQYF. The CDR3 DNA is TGTGCCAGCAGCTTCCGCCGGGACACGACCTACGAGCAGTACTTC.

The V and J genes are TRBV19 and TRBJ2-1; 9 positions agree with TRBD2. CDR3 length: 17 residues. Germline lookup yields CDR1 LNHDA and CDR2 SQIVND (reference sequence). The V and J ends lost 6 bases and 0 bases, in that order; junction bases with no gene match: 9. CDR3 amino acids: CASRDSGGPFSYNEQFF. The CDR3 coding sequence is TGTGCCAGTAGGGATAGCGGGGGCCCATTCTCCTACAATGAGCAGTTCTTC.

The chain recombines TRBV21-1 with TRBJ1-5. TRBV21-1 is marked as a pseudogene. The CDR3 spans 15 residues. The CDR3 nucleotides read TGTGCCAGCAGTGAAAGACGGGGGGTTAATCAGCCCCAGCATTTT. Translated, it gives CASSERRGVNQPQHF.

The chain joins TRBV7-5 to TRBJ2-4; TRBD1 is the table's D call and was not checked against the DNA. TRBV7-5 is termed a pseudogene. The CDR3 is 18 residues long. As DNA, the CDR3 is TGTGCCAGAAGCTTAATCGGTGGGGGCCAGTTAGCCAAAAACATTCAGTACTTC. It codes for CARSLIGGGQLAKNIQYF.